A selection of T cell receptor beta chains follows, all from one sample in a study of cytomegalovirus exposure and HLA in healthy donors. Some clones are missing from TCRdb's copy, which holds only in-frame ones; the method was immunoSEQ multiplex PCR. Of over 95,000 clones in the sample, around 77% were seen once. The sample was PBMCs. Every receptor here comes from a woman aged 25 to 39 in good health and CMV-seropositive. Each CDR3 is given without its conserved first and last residue.

J gene,V gene,CDR3 protein
TRBJ1-1,TRBV7-9,ASSRGQLTEAF
TRBJ2-3,TRBV6-4,ASSHEREQDGDTQY
TRBJ2-7,TRBV9,ASSGGPGRRGEQY
TRBJ2-3,TRBV30,AWSAGRVRGAGGPDTQY
TRBJ1-1,TRBV11-1,ASLGSGDAAF
TRBJ1-2,TRBV6-1,ASSPLGHYGYT
TRBJ1-5,TRBV5-1,ASSLGQDNQPQH
TRBJ1-1,TRBV7-9,ASSLGGLRTEAF
TRBJ1-1,TRBV18,ASSPLQGLNTEAF
TRBJ1-1,TRBV29-1,SVRENTEAF
TRBJ1-4,TRBV30,AWSVTRTTPGNEKLF
TRBJ1-5,TRBV25-1,ASSAASKSNQPQH
TRBJ2-7,TRBV4-1,ASSPTAQGGHEQY
TRBJ1-4,TRBV25-1,ASSEWQNNEKLF
TRBJ2-5,TRBV5-6,ASSAPTGEQETQY
TRBJ2-7,TRBV9,ASSVAASGGTYEQY
TRBJ1-2,TRBV5-8,ASSLSGRGNYGYT
TRBJ2-4,TRBV2,ASIETVTKNIQY
TRBJ2-5,TRBV11-3,ASSLAWTSEETQY
TRBJ2-7,TRBV4-1,ASSQETSGSEQY
TRBJ2-1,TRBV15,ATSREVAGYNEQF
TRBJ2-7,TRBV13,ASSLAATRLEQY
TRBJ2-1,TRBV5-1,ASSLGASYNEQF
TRBJ2-1,TRBV9,ASSVTSGTYNEQF
TRBJ2-7,TRBV7-9,ASSFTRGTGGEQY
TRBJ2-7,TRBV5-1,ASSFSQGSWEQY
TRBJ2-5,TRBV11-2,ASSRGQQETQY
TRBJ1-1,TRBV7-6,ASSLPGGNAEAF
TRBJ2-7,TRBV5-1,ASSVALAGNYEQY